The 13 T cell receptor beta chains presented below share a single source sample, sequenced in a study of cytomegalovirus exposure and HLA in healthy donors. It was with 60 Vbeta and 13 Jbeta primers that the PCR ran. Here immunoSEQ multiplex PCR was the method, and the copy in TCRdb shows in-frame clones only, minus some. Of about 140,000 clones in the sample, around 75% are singletons; the top ten hold over 0.95%. Material: PBMCs. These receptors came from a female donor in good health and CMV-seronegative.

V and J are TRBV7-9 and TRBJ2-2; 9 nucleotides match TRBD2. The length of the CDR3 is 16 residues. Germline values: CDR1 SEHNR, CDR2 FQNEAQ (reference sequence). V lost 4 bases, J lost 4 bases, and 7 bases stayed unmatched. The CDR3 sequence: CASSSTAGGSTGELFF. The CDR3 DNA sequence: TGTGCCAGCAGCTCTACGGCGGGAGGGAGCACCGGGGAGCTGTTTTTT.

This chain connects TRBV29-1 to TRBJ2-1; TRBD2 aligns across 15 bases. CDR1 SQVTM and CDR2 ANQGSEA come from the germline V gene. V shed 6 bases, J shed 1 base, and the junction held 7 bases outside the gene matches. This CDR3 region has 17 residues. The CDR3 DNA reads TGCAGCGTGGAGGGGACTAGCGGGAGGTTGTCCTACAATGAGCAGTTCTTC. Encoded protein: CSVEGTSGRLSYNEQFF.

V gene TRBV6-1 combines with J gene TRBJ2-1, with a weak D call TRBD2 (6 bases). CDR1 MNHNS and CDR2 SASEGT come from the germline V gene. There are 13 residues in the CDR3. V was shortened by 4 bases and J by 8 bases, with 12 bases between the two germline ends. In DNA form, the CDR3 reads TGTGCCAGCAGTGGGACTACGGCGGATGAGCAGTTCTTC. Translated, it gives CASSGTTADEQFF.

V is TRBV14 and J is TRBJ2-3, with 8 positions matching TRBD2. This CDR3 contains 14 residues. CDR1 and CDR2 from the germline V gene are SGHDN and FVKESK. Trimming cost V 4 bases and J 2 bases; bases outside gene matches: 2. The CDR3: CASSLAGNTDTQYF. CDR3 in DNA: TGTGCCAGCAGCCTAGCGGGGAACACAGATACGCAGTATTTT.

The CDR3 reads CASSLVGTSGPTGELFF. For the CDR3, the DNA is TGTGCCAGCAGCTTAGTCGGGACTAGCGGTCCTACAGGGGAGCTGTTTTTT. V is TRBV7-9 and J is TRBJ2-2; 11 bases are a match to TRBD2. This CDR3 has 17 residues. With V trimmed by 1 base and J by 8 bases, 9 bases remained unmatched. Germline V gene lookup returns CDR1 SEHNR and CDR2 FQNEAQ (reference sequence).

This clone has only a few counts. The chain links TRBV4-1 to TRBJ1-5, with 10 bases aligning to TRBD1. With V trimmed by 1 base and J by 6 bases, 3 bases remained unmatched. Germline loops: CDR1 MGHRA, CDR2 YSYEKL. The CDR3 is 15 residues long. CDR3 nucleotide sequence: TGCGCCAGCAGCCAAGGACAGGGGGCCGGTCAGCCCCAGCATTTT. It encodes CASSQGQGAGQPQHF.

V and J are TRBV19 and TRBJ2-1; 14 bases map to TRBD2. V shed 1 base and J 2 bases; nucleotides not matched to a gene: 7. CDR3 length equals 19 residues. The V gene's germline CDR1 is LNHDA and CDR2 SQIVND (reference sequence). In DNA, the CDR3 is TGTGCCAGTAGTATAGGGGGACTAGCGGGAGATGTCCCCTACAATGAGCAGTTCTTC. Translating gives CASSIGGLAGDVPYNEQFF.

The rearrangement links TRBV6-5 to TRBJ2-7; 10 nucleotides agree with TRBD2. Per the germline V gene, CDR1 is MNHEY and CDR2 is SVGAGI. This CDR3 contains 15 residues. J was trimmed by 4 bases and V by 8 bases; bases with no gene match: 11. The CDR3 DNA sequence: TGTGCCAGCGGGTACTTAGCGGGAGGTTTTTACGAGCAGTACTTC. Its protein product is CASGYLAGGFYEQYF.

The V call is TRBV5-6, the J call TRBJ2-5, with D maybe TRBD1 (5 bases). This CDR3 has 14 amino acids. Per the germline V gene, CDR1 is SGHDT and CDR2 is YYEEEE. The V end lost 2 bases, the J end lost 1 base, and 9 bases lay between the germline ends. As DNA, the CDR3 is TGTGCCAGCAGCTTCCCCCAGGGCCAAGAGACCCAGTACTTC. As protein: CASSFPQGQETQYF.

V usage is TRBV11-2 and J usage is TRBJ2-5, with D perhaps TRBD1 (6 bases). Trimming removed 0 bases from V and 1 base from J, with 9 bases in between. CDR3 length equals 15 residues. Germline V CDR1 and CDR2: SGHAT, FQNNGV. CDR3 sequence: CASSLDGTPQETQYF. Written as DNA, the CDR3 is TGTGCCAGCAGCTTAGATGGGACACCCCAAGAGACCCAGTACTTC.

The DNA of the CDR3 is TGTGCCAGCAGCGTAGGGGGGGGTCAGGGGCAAGAGACCCAGTACTTC. Residues: CASSVGGGQGQETQYF. The rearrangement links TRBV9 to TRBJ2-5, with D tentatively TRBD2 (7 bases). Germline CDR1 and CDR2: SGDLS and YYNGEE. This CDR3 region has 16 residues. V was shortened by 0 bases and J by 2 bases, with 14 bases between the two germline ends.

The CDR3 here is CSAFLWAEETQYF. DNA of the CDR3: TGCAGCGCGTTCCTATGGGCAGAAGAGACCCAGTACTTC. The genes are TRBV29-1 and TRBJ2-5; no clear D. Germline-derived CDR1 and CDR2 are SQVTM and ANQGSEA. This CDR3 is 13 amino acids long. Trimming left V 7 bases short and J 3 bases short, with 15 bases between.

This clone turned up a few times. This chain links TRBV15 with TRBJ2-7, with 7 positions matching TRBD1. CDR3 size: 14 residues. V lost 5 bases to trimming and J lost 6 bases; unmatched junction nucleotides: 10. In germline, CDR1 is LNHNV, CDR2 YYDKDF (reference sequence). The CDR3 sequence: CATSFGTENGEQYF. For the CDR3, the DNA is TGTGCCACCAGCTTCGGGACAGAGAATGGCGAGCAGTACTTC. Looking up the rest from reference TRBV15 and TRBJ2-7 gives the full variable domain: DAMVIQNPRYQVTQFGKPVTLSCSQTLNHNVMYWYQQKSSQAPKLLFHYYDKDFNNEADTPDNFQSRRPNTSFCFLDIRSPGLGDTAMYLCATSFGTENGEQYFGPGTRLTVT.